This TCR beta chain came from a study of T cell changes during pregnancy in multiple sclerosis. In germline, CDR1 is SGHDT, CDR2 YYEEEE. The junction had 3 bases not matched to a gene; V was cut back by 3 bases and J by 7 bases. The CDR3 has 12 amino acids. This clone was seen only once. Generated by immunoSEQ multiplex PCR, the TCRdb table keeps only in-frame clones and is missing some. Of tens of thousands of clones listed, roughly nine tenths are singletons. This TCR was sampled from a female donor with multiple sclerosis, enrolled in a pregnancy study. The chain has TRBV5-6 and TRBJ2-7, with TRBD1 matching 8 bases. The sample in question was peripheral blood, obtained in the second trimester of pregnancy. The CDR3 DNA sequence: TGTGCCAGCAGCTCACAGGGGGGAGAGCAGTACTTC. Amino acid sequence: CASSSQGGEQYF.